This passage covers 32 T cell receptor beta chains from one sample sequenced in a study of blood T cells in healthy people across ages. A sample-barcoded 5' primer and a J-beta primer mix were used in a second PCR of roughly 6 to 11 cycles. Using its own MiXCR run on the 5' RACE reads, TCRdb lists one record per CDR3 protein. Altogether under 1,100,000 distinct CDR3 sequences are present, around 25% being singletons, with the ten largest covering around 0.75%. The sample also formed part of further work on T cells of mothers and their children.

The specimen sequenced was blood. The receptors shown here come from a girl aged 2 to 9 in good health.

The rearrangement joins TRBV5-6 to TRBJ2-1; tentative D call: TRBD1 (6 bases). The CDR3 has 16 residues. Germline V gene data show CDR1 as SGHDT and CDR2 as YYEEEE. V lost 0 bases to trimming and J lost 4 bases, with 14 bases between them. The CDR3, as DNA: TGTGCCAGCAGCTTGGTGGGGGCGAGGGAGTACAATGAGCAGTTCTTC. As protein: CASSLVGAREYNEQFF. Looking up the rest from reference TRBV5-6 and TRBJ2-1 gives the full variable domain: DAGVTQSPTHLIKTRGQQVTLRCSPKSGHDTVSWYQQALGQGPQFIFQYYEEEERQRGNFPDRFSGHQFPNYSSELNVNALLLGDSALYLCASSLVGAREYNEQFFGPGTRLTVL.

This clonotype was observed a single time. This chain links TRBV9 with TRBJ2-5, with D possibly being TRBD1 (6 bases). CDR1 and CDR2 (germline): SGDLS, YYNGEE. The CDR3 totals 15 residues. The V end lost 3 bases, the J end lost 7 bases, and 19 bases lay between the germline ends. This chain's CDR3 is CASSGAGQSRGTQYF. The CDR3 DNA reads TGTGCCAGCAGCGGAGCAGGACAGTCTAGGGGGACCCAGTACTTC.

The table lists this clonotype with a few counts. CDR3 residues: CASSPTINRVGETQYF. The CDR3, as DNA: TGTGCCAGCAGTCCGACTATCAACAGGGTTGGGGAGACCCAGTACTTC. The gene calls are TRBV27 and TRBJ2-5; a weak D match, TRBD1 (6 bases). The ends were cut back, 5 bases at V and 5 bases at J, with 21 bases in the middle. The CDR3 is made up of 16 amino acids. Germline-derived CDR1 and CDR2 are MNHEY and SMNVEV (reference sequence).

The gene calls are TRBV4-2 and TRBJ2-1, with a tentative D call TRBD1 (5 bases). Per germline, CDR1 LGHNA and CDR2 YNFKEQ. This CDR3 region has 14 residues. V shed 4 bases and J shed 5 bases, with 12 bases lying between them. The CDR3: CASSLYRGHNEQFF. DNA for the CDR3: TGTGCCAGCAGCCTTTATAGGGGCCACAATGAGCAGTTCTTC.

This chain connects TRBV29-1 to TRBJ2-1, with TRBD2 identical over 9 bases. This CDR3 region has 14 residues. V dropped 5 bases and J dropped 5; count of bases not matched to a gene: 7. In germline, CDR1 is SQVTM, CDR2 ANQGSEA. CDR3 DNA sequence: TGCAGCGTTTCTGATAGCGGGAGCCACAATGAGCAGTTCTTC. It codes for CSVSDSGSHNEQFF.

The V and J genes are TRBV10-3 and TRBJ2-7; 8 positions match TRBD1. From germline, CDR1 is ENHRY and CDR2 SYGVKD. J lost 4 bases, V lost 0 bases, and 8 bases had no gene match. The CDR3 extends over 16 amino acids. In DNA form, the CDR3 reads TGTGCCATCAGTGAGTCGATAGGCCAGGGGGCTTACGAGCAGTACTTC. Protein: CAISESIGQGAYEQYF.

A word on this clonotype: Relative to the germline gene, one junction end is altered; a read error may explain this. V usage is TRBV7-2 and J usage is TRBJ2-2, with D tentatively TRBD1 or TRBD2 (6 bases each). Per the germline V gene, CDR1 is SGHTA and CDR2 is FQGNSA. CDR3 length: 14 amino acids. In DNA, the CDR3 is TGTGCCAGCAGCACTGAGCGGGCGAGGGGGGTGCTGTTTTTT. As protein: CASSTERARGVLFF.

In the case of this clonotype: This may arise from a read error, as a much more abundant clone is one base away. The CDR3: CTSSFSGNEQFF. The CDR3 DNA sequence: TGTACCAGCAGCTTTTCAGGGAATGAGCAGTTCTTC. V gene TRBV7-3 combines with J gene TRBJ2-1; TRBD1 might be the D (5 bases). In germline, CDR1 is SGHTA, CDR2 FQGTGA. This CDR3 is built from 12 residues.

The chain employs TRBV18 and TRBJ1-6, with D perhaps matching TRBD1 (5 bases). V lost 1 base and J lost 8, with 9 bases in between. In germline, CDR1 is KGHSH, CDR2 LQKENI. The CDR3 has 14 amino acids. CDR3 in amino acids: CASSPRGGDSPLHF. CDR3 in DNA: TGTGCCAGCTCACCACGGGGCGGGGATTCACCCCTCCACTTT.

The chain is built from TRBV20-1 and TRBJ1-2; D not certain. Germline values: CDR1 DFQATT, CDR2 SNEGSKA (reference sequence). Trimming shortened V by 0 bases and J by 8 bases, and 16 bases separated the two germline ends. The CDR3 has 14 amino acids. CDR3 loop: CSAREGETLEGYTF. The CDR3 region has the DNA TGCAGTGCTAGAGAAGGCGAGACCCTCGAAGGCTACACCTTC.

Concerning this clonotype itself: Compared with germline, one end of the junction differs, possibly owing to a read error. The chain carries TRBV14 and TRBJ1-4, with 9 bases lining up with TRBD1. The CDR3 sequence is 16 residues long. Per the germline V gene, CDR1 is SGHDN and CDR2 is FVKESK. The CDR3 DNA is TGTGCCAGCAGCCCCGAACAGGGGACAGGGAAAGAAAAACCGTTTTTT. Amino acid sequence: CASSPEQGTGKEKPFF.

This clonotype has a handful of counts. V is TRBV20-1 and J is TRBJ2-1, with D possibly TRBD2 on 6 matching bases. Per the germline V gene, CDR1 is DFQATT and CDR2 is SNEGSKA (reference sequence). V shed 3 bases and J shed 7 bases, with 13 bases lying between them. The CDR3 runs 13 residues. DNA for the CDR3: TGCAGTGCTAGCGGGAGTGTAGGGAATGAGCAGTTCTTC. Residues: CSASGSVGNEQFF.

The chain links TRBV12-3 or TRBV12-4 to TRBJ2-7, with 10 bases that match TRBD1. Trimming at V came to 6 bases and at J to 0 bases, leaving 5 bases not matched to a gene. The CDR3 is 15 residues long. The CDR3 sequence: CASRPTGGISYEQYF. In DNA, the CDR3 is TGTGCCAGCAGACCGACAGGGGGCATCTCCTACGAGCAGTACTTC.

This clonotype appeared a few times. This chain links TRBV29-1 with TRBJ2-1, with 10 bases aligning to TRBD1. J gave up 5 bases and V 2 bases, and 3 bases lay outside the gene matches. The germline V gene has CDR1 SQVTM and CDR2 ANQGSEA. The CDR3 covers 14 residues. CDR3 DNA sequence: TGCAGCGTTGAAAAGGGGACAGGGGACAATGAGCAGTTCTTC. Translated: CSVEKGTGDNEQFF.

This clonotype has a handful of counts. The chain links TRBV4-1 to TRBJ2-5, with 7 bases that match TRBD2. Unmatched junction bases numbered 9, after V lost 0 bases and J lost 2 bases. This CDR3 has 17 residues. The germline V gene encodes CDR1 MGHRA and CDR2 YSYEKL. This CDR3 is CASSQERVGGRQETQYF. The CDR3, as DNA: TGCGCCAGCAGCCAAGAAAGGGTCGGCGGGAGACAAGAGACCCAGTACTTC.

This clonotype was counted only a few times. This chain links TRBV27 with TRBJ2-3; D unclear. The CDR3 sequence is 15 residues long. Per germline, CDR1 MNHEY and CDR2 SMNVEV (reference sequence). V was shortened by 3 bases and J by 0 bases, with 10 bases between the two germline ends. The CDR3 nucleotides are TGTGCCAGCAGTTTCGTAGGATTGAGCACAGATACGCAGTATTTT. Its protein is CASSFVGLSTDTQYF.

The CDR3 here is CASSPGRAGYSNQPQHF. CDR3 coding DNA: TGTGCCAGCAGCCCGGGGAGGGCAGGTTATAGCAATCAGCCCCAGCATTTT. The rearrangement uses TRBV6-1 and TRBJ1-5; D call uncertain. Trimming stripped 6 bases from V and 0 bases from J, with 18 bases between. Germline V gene data show CDR1 as MNHNS and CDR2 as SASEGT. The CDR3 has 17 amino acids.

This clonotype was found once. This chain joins TRBV7-3 and TRBJ1-1; D gene ambiguous. The V end was cut by 6 bases, the J end by 4 bases, with 12 bases between. Germline values: CDR1 SGHTA, CDR2 FQGTGA. The CDR3 length is 13 residues. The CDR3 DNA reads as TGTGCCAGCAGTTCTGAGTCGGGCACTGAAGCTTTCTTT. This codes for CASSSESGTEAFF.

This clonotype was found a few times. The V call is TRBV27, the J call TRBJ1-4; D unresolved. From germline, CDR1 is MNHEY and CDR2 SMNVEV (reference sequence). V shed 8 bases and J shed 0 bases, with 7 bases lying between them. This CDR3 contains 13 residues. CDR3 loop: CASAGATNEKLFF. CDR3 nucleotides: TGTGCCAGCGCGGGTGCAACTAATGAAAAACTGTTTTTT.

The chain employs TRBV10-3 and TRBJ1-5, with a possible D match to TRBD1 (5 bases). This CDR3 has 16 residues. V was shortened by 0 bases and J by 9 bases, with 18 bases between the two germline ends. Germline CDR1 ENHRY, CDR2 SYGVKD. CDR3: CAISESGGADSPPQHF. As DNA, the CDR3 is TGTGCCATCAGTGAGTCGGGAGGGGCTGACAGTCCGCCCCAGCATTTT.

The V and J genes are TRBV7-9 and TRBJ2-3; D call uncertain. Per germline, CDR1 SEHNR and CDR2 FQNEAQ (reference sequence). There are 15 residues in the CDR3. Trimming took off 4 bases at V and 2 bases at J, with 13 bases between the two ends. The CDR3 spells CASSSGLIVTDTQYF. CDR3 DNA: TGTGCCAGCAGCTCCGGCCTTATAGTCACAGATACGCAGTATTTT. Filled out from reference TRBV7-9 and TRBJ2-3, the complete variable domain reads DTGVSQNPRHKITKRGQNVTFRCDPISEHNRLYWYRQTLGQGPEFLTYFQNEAQLEKSRLLSDRFSAERPKGSFSTLEIQRTEQGDSAMYLCASSSGLIVTDTQYFGPGTRLTVL.

The chain links TRBV27 to TRBJ1-1, with TRBD1 matching 9 bases. This CDR3 has 12 amino acids. Germline CDR1 and CDR2: MNHEY and SMNVEV (reference sequence). V dropped 3 bases and J dropped 11; count of bases not matched to a gene: 4. This chain's CDR3 is CASSFPGTGAFF. The CDR3 coding sequence is TGTGCCAGCAGTTTCCCCGGGACAGGGGCTTTCTTT.

The chain joins TRBV6-2 or TRBV6-3 to TRBJ2-1; tentative D call: TRBD2 (5 bases). Trimming shortened V by 0 bases and J by 10 bases, and 22 bases separated the two germline ends. The CDR3 length is 17 residues. Germline V gene sequence: CDR1 MNHEY, CDR2 SVGEGT. The CDR3 here is CASSYSMGVLTKQEQFF. CDR3 nucleotide sequence: TGTGCCAGCAGTTACTCAATGGGAGTTCTCACGAAACAAGAGCAGTTCTTC.

There are a few counts of this clonotype. The chain employs TRBV7-9 and TRBJ2-1; TRBD1 might be the D (6 bases). The germline CDR1 and CDR2 sequences are SEHNR and FQNEAQ (reference sequence). Trimming left V 9 bases short and J 8 bases short, with 14 bases between. The CDR3 covers 12 residues. The CDR3 DNA follows: TGTGCCAGTATAAAACAGGGATATGAGCAGTTCTTC. It is translated as CASIKQGYEQFF.

As to this clonotype: The junction departs from germline at one end; a sequencing error may be responsible. The chain couples TRBV9 to TRBJ2-5; the D gene could be TRBD1 or TRBD2 (5 bases each). This CDR3 region has 18 residues. Germline lookup yields CDR1 SGDLS and CDR2 YYNGEE. CDR3 residues: CDSSVGPRTDSPSQTQYF. In DNA, the CDR3 is TGTGACAGCAGCGTGGGACCGCGGACGGACTCCCCCTCCCAGACCCAGTACTTC.

This clonotype was detected only a few times. The chain joins TRBV27 to TRBJ2-5; 7 bases agree with TRBD1. The tail of the sequence fits TRBJ2-7 better, so the J call may be wrong. The length of the CDR3 is 14 residues. Germline CDR1 and CDR2: MNHEY and SMNVEV (reference sequence). CDR3 region: CASSYETGRYEQYF. The CDR3 bases are TGTGCCAGCAGTTATGAGACAGGGCGGTACGAGCAGTACTTC.

The chain uses TRBV24-1 and TRBJ2-3, with D perhaps given as TRBD1 or TRBD2 (5 bases each). The length of the CDR3 is 16 residues. Germline CDR1 and CDR2: KGHDR and SFDVKD. The V end was cut by 2 bases, the J end by 0 bases, with 11 bases between. Here the CDR3 reads CATSDSGPRSTDTQYF. CDR3 DNA: TGTGCCACCAGTGATTCGGGACCGAGGAGCACAGATACGCAGTATTTT.

This clonotype was picked up a small number of times. V is TRBV24-1 and J is TRBJ2-1; 10 bases fit TRBD2. Germline CDR1 reads KGHDR; CDR2 reads SFDVKD. There are 16 residues in the CDR3. J was trimmed by 2 bases and V by 2 bases; bases with no gene match: 2. CDR3 sequence reads: CATSDSLAGAYNEQFF. CDR3 nucleotides: TGTGCCACCAGTGATTCCCTAGCGGGGGCCTACAATGAGCAGTTCTTC.

The chain recombines TRBV20-1 with TRBJ2-5; D is perhaps TRBD1 (6 bases). The tail of the sequence fits TRBJ2-1 better, so the J call may be wrong. The CDR3 sequence is 12 residues long. Germline CDR1 reads DFQATT; CDR2 reads SNEGSKA (reference sequence). CDR3 coding DNA: TGCAGTGCTAGGCCTCAGGGGCGGGAGCAGTTCTTC. Translation: CSARPQGREQFF.

This clonotype has a single count. This chain joins TRBV27 and TRBJ2-5, with D possibly being TRBD2 (6 bases). With 0 bases removed from V and 2 bases from J, the gap between germline ends came to 19 bases. The V gene's germline CDR1 is MNHEY and CDR2 SMNVEV (reference sequence). The CDR3 runs to 18 residues. For the CDR3, the DNA is TGTGCCAGCAGTTTATCATGGATCCTAGGGGCGGGACAAGAGACCCAGTACTTC. Protein sequence: CASSLSWILGAGQETQYF.

The chain uses TRBV7-2 and TRBJ1-5; TRBD1 matches at 9 bases. Germline CDR1 and CDR2: SGHTA and FQGNSA. The CDR3 is 14 residues long. Losses at the gene ends were 6 bases for V and 5 bases for J; bases not matched to a gene: 5. The CDR3 protein is CASRRQGDYQPQHF. The CDR3 region has the DNA TGTGCCAGCAGGCGACAGGGGGATTATCAGCCCCAGCATTTT. The full variable domain, with the rest looked up from reference TRBV7-2 and TRBJ1-5, is GAGVSQSPSNKVTEKGKDVELRCDPISGHTALYWYRQSLGQGLEFLIYFQGNSAPDKSGLPSDRFSAERTGGSVSTLTIQRTQQEDSAVYLCASRRQGDYQPQHFGDGTRLSIL.

The chain employs TRBV20-1 and TRBJ2-7, with TRBD2 matching over 8 bases. The germline gives CDR1 DFQATT, CDR2 SNEGSKA (reference sequence). Trimming at V came to 3 bases and at J to 2 bases, leaving 6 bases not matched to a gene. This CDR3 is built from 14 residues. CDR3 loop: CSASHTGGPYEQYF. The CDR3 DNA reads as TGCAGTGCTAGTCACACGGGAGGGCCCTACGAGCAGTACTTC.